This T cell receptor (beta chain) is drawn from a study of T-cell reconstitution after alpha-beta-depleted transplantation in children. V was pared by 2 bases and J by 5 bases, with 20 bases between. There are 17 residues in the CDR3. The germline CDR1 and CDR2 sequences are SGHRS and YFSETQ. On this clonotype itself: A much larger clone lies one base from this, so it may be a read error.

Preparation of the TCRbeta library used unique molecular identifiers. TCRdb fed the PCR reads into MiXCR, producing one record per CDR3 protein. This table has 440,000 or so distinct CDR3 sequences, roughly a tenth appearing once. The J gene is TRBJ2-1, the V gene TRBV5-1; maybe TRBD2 (5 bases). The sequence was collected from a human donor who donated a stem cell graft to a child with acute myeloid leukemia. Sequenced material: PBMCs from the stem cell graft donor, taken from the stem cell graft. In DNA, the CDR3 is TGCGCCAGCAGCTTTGGAGTCACCGCGGGTTACGACAATGAGCAGTTCTTC. It is translated as CASSFGVTAGYDNEQFF.